This TCR beta chain was sequenced during a study of shared clonotypes between healthy human individuals. Study-level points and caveats: Rarefaction indicated that sorted-subset sequencing remained incomplete although depth was large. The sharing of 5% to 5.5% of naive CD4 clonotypes was seen across a handful of donors.

The CDR3 is 14 residues long. Trimming took off 6 bases at V and 8 bases at J, with 16 bases between the two ends. Germline CDR1 reads MNHNY; CDR2 reads SVGAGI (reference sequence). Each sample came from a Caucasian adult donor living in Nashville, Tennessee. Comments on this clone: The antigen is undetermined.

How the authors handled the data: Junction-only sequences without quality scores came from ImmunoSEQ, so filtering differed. Sequencing used immunoSEQ multiplex PCR; TCRdb keeps in-frame clones, though not all of them. V, J and clone size were drawn from that table, and D and trimming were deduced from the DNA. The table has about 660,000 clones, 74% seen once. The sequenced sample was memory CD4+ T cells sorted from blood. Subset denoted: CD45RA-negative fraction. The sequence came from a woman in her twenties or thirties in good health. The gene calls are TRBV6-6 and TRBJ1-4; possible D gene TRBD1, 5 bases. The CDR3 DNA reads as TGTGCCAGCAGCCTTAGCGGGACTGCCGAAAAACTGTTTTTT. Amino acid sequence: CASSLSGTAEKLFF.